This entry features one TCR beta chain sequence. This clonotype turned up a few times. The clone's antigen remains unknown. Per-nucleotide qualities are absent, and no much larger clonotype sits a single base away. CDR1 and CDR2 (KGHSH, LQKENI) derive from the germline V gene. At the junction V is shortened by 1 base and J by 2 bases, with 9 bases in between. The CDR3, from cysteine to phenylalanine, totals 14 residues. Only the CDR3 DNA is retained, 42 bases long and in frame from the first base. The library was produced with PCR. TCRdb shows the sequencer as Illumina HiSeq 2500. To normalize quantification of the TCRbeta repertoire, the TCR libraries were built with molecular barcoding that relied on unique molecular identifiers. TCRdb reworked the public reads: Q25 trimming with fastp, MiXCR clone assembly, productive beta chains retained. One record per CDR3 amino acid sequence lists the most common genes and DNA. This sample has about 100,000 distinct CDR3 sequences in its table, and approximately 6% of those were observed once. Around 5.6% of the sample is held by the ten biggest clonotypes.

The time point label, read with the paper, signifies: day 60 (about 2 months) after transplantation. The treatment or condition label on this specimen signifies: allogeneic hematopoietic cell transplantation with graft depleted of TCRalphabeta T cells and CD19 B cells. TCRalphabeta/CD19-depleted allogeneic hematopoietic cell grafts were given to the transplant recipients, all of whom were children. This entry is derived from a study of T-cell reconstitution after alpha-beta-depleted transplantation in children (TCRdb year 2016). Looking at the study overall: The study quantitatively tracked T-cell immune reconstitution after TCRalphabeta/CD19-depleted allogeneic hematopoietic cell transplantation in children using TCR repertoire profiling. Beyond this particular receptor, the publication reports: Over subsequent months, a decline in hyperexpanded clone frequencies was noted, and after one year, T-cell counts and TCRbeta diversity were mostly ascribed to newly produced T cells. The apparently early alphabetaT-cell count recovery about two months after transplant was reportedly dependent on only several hundred rapidly expanded clones derived from non-depleted graft cells. In some patients, high TCRbeta diversity at day 60 was attributed to recipient T cells and intrathymic progenitors that had survived conditioning.

Here the chain combines TRBV18 and TRBJ2-7; the D gene remains uncertain. Specimen: PBMCs, mostly from graft donor cells, collected 60 days after TCRalphabeta/CD19-depleted stem cell transplant. The origin of this receptor is a female patient aged 2-9 years who had a stem cell transplant for Fanconi anemia, so the T cells may come from the graft donor. The nucleotides are TGTGCCAGCTCACCACAGAACAGCCCCTACGAGCAGTACTTC. Translated, this is CASSPQNSPYEQYF.